Each of the 32 T cell receptor beta chains below was sequenced from the same sample in a study of control samples from healthy donors and cancer patients. Here immunoSEQ multiplex PCR was the method, and the copy in TCRdb shows in-frame clones only, minus some. Altogether some 150,000 clones are present, over 85% being singletons, with the ten largest covering over 4%. What was sequenced was blood. All receptors come from an older woman in good health.

V is TRBV7-3 and J is TRBJ1-1; unclear D gene. CDR1 SGHTA and CDR2 FQGTGA come from the germline V gene. This CDR3 contains 14 residues. Between the trimmed V and J ends, which lost 3 bases and 2 bases, there was a span of 10 bases. As DNA, the CDR3 is TGTGCCAGCAGCTTTGGCGGCCGCAACACTGAAGCTTTCTTT. It translates to CASSFGGRNTEAFF.

This chain links TRBV7-9 with TRBJ1-4; 8 positions match TRBD1. The V gene's germline CDR1 is SEHNR and CDR2 FQNEAQ (reference sequence). The V gene end was trimmed by 2 bases and the J gene end by 7 bases; junction bases not matched to a gene: 9. The CDR3 loop spans 16 amino acids. CDR3 sequence reads: CASSLRVTGGSEKLFF. CDR3 coding DNA: TGTGCCAGCAGCTTACGGGTTACAGGGGGGAGTGAAAAACTGTTTTTT.

The rearrangement links TRBV5-1 to TRBJ1-1, with no clear D. V was clipped by 0 bases and J by 7 bases, with 16 bases between them. Germline-derived CDR1 and CDR2 are SGHRS and YFSETQ. This CDR3 is 15 amino acids long. The CDR3 coding sequence is TGCGCCAGCAGCTTGGAAGGCAGAAGAGTTGATGAAGCTTTCTTT. Protein: CASSLEGRRVDEAFF.

In this sample, this clone turned up once. This chain links TRBV3-1 (or the pseudogene TRBV3-2) with TRBJ1-6; TRBD1 might be the D (6 bases). Germline V gene lookup returns CDR1 LGHDT and CDR2 YNNKEL (reference sequence). The CDR3 is 15 residues long. V shed 4 bases and J shed 8 bases, with 15 bases lying between them. The CDR3 DNA sequence: TGTGCCAGCAGCCTAAACGAGGGGGGGTATTCACCCCTCCACTTT. Its translation: CASSLNEGGYSPLHF.

The rearrangement links TRBV6-5 to TRBJ1-6; no reliable D call. With 2 bases removed from V and 8 bases from J, the gap between germline ends came to 16 bases. CDR3 length: 16 amino acids. Germline assignment: CDR1 MNHEY and CDR2 SVGAGI. CDR3 coding DNA: TGTGCCAGCAGTTACGGGAGACCTCCCGGGGATTCACCCCTCCACTTT. Encoded protein: CASSYGRPPGDSPLHF.

This chain connects TRBV18 to TRBJ1-2, with D perhaps matching TRBD1 (5 bases). This CDR3 region has 14 residues. V dropped 2 bases and J dropped 2 bases, with 9 bases sitting between them. Germline V gene lookup returns CDR1 KGHSH and CDR2 LQKENI. The CDR3 is CASSPMGENYGYTF. The DNA for the CDR3 is TGTGCCAGCTCACCAATGGGGGAGAACTATGGCTACACCTTC.

The chain's CDR3 is CASSQQPATQFSGNTIYF. CDR3 sequence (DNA): TGCGCCAGCAGCCAACAACCAGCAACCCAATTCTCTGGAAACACCATATATTTT. The chain is built from TRBV4-3 and TRBJ1-3; D is unclear. Germline-derived CDR1 and CDR2 are LGHNA and YSLEER. V was shortened by 2 bases and J by 0 bases, with 17 bases between the two germline ends. CDR3 length equals 18 residues.

The gene calls are TRBV6-5 and TRBJ2-4; 9 bases are shared with TRBD1. This CDR3 contains 13 residues. The V segment lost 7 bases and the J segment 6 bases; nucleotides outside the gene matches: 4. Per germline, CDR1 MNHEY and CDR2 SVGAGI. The CDR3 is CASKPGQGNIQYF. CDR3 bases: TGTGCCAGCAAACCGGGACAGGGAAACATTCAGTACTTC.

For this clone: The germline gene is not matched at one end of the junction; a read error may be the cause. The chain joins TRBV3-1 (or the pseudogene TRBV3-2) to TRBJ2-1; the D gene is possibly TRBD2 (5 bases). This CDR3 comprises 13 residues. CDR1 and CDR2 from the germline V gene are LGHDT and YNNKEL (reference sequence). The CDR3 is CASSQDFVASQLF. CDR3 in DNA: TGTGCCAGCAGCCAAGACTTTGTGGCTAGCCAGCTCTTC.

The chain has TRBV7-8 and TRBJ1-6; D not certain. The CDR3 sequence is 15 residues long. V lost 0 bases, J lost 7 bases, and 10 bases lay in between. Germline V gene lookup returns CDR1 SGHVS and CDR2 FQNEAQ. CDR3 loop: CASSLARQLNSPLHF. Written as DNA, the CDR3 is TGTGCCAGCAGCTTAGCGCGGCAGCTAAATTCACCCCTCCACTTT.

The CDR3 loop is CASSEDGGPQSSYNSPLHF. Written as DNA, the CDR3 is TGTGCCAGCAGTGAAGATGGGGGTCCCCAGAGCTCCTATAATTCACCCCTCCACTTT. The rearrangement links TRBV6-1 to TRBJ1-6; the D gene is possibly TRBD1 (5 bases). This CDR3 comprises 19 residues. The V end lost 1 base, the J end lost 0 bases, and 16 bases lay between the germline ends. Looked up from germline, CDR1 is MNHNS and CDR2 is SASEGT.

The rearrangement uses TRBV11-2 and TRBJ2-1; 10 bases are a match to TRBD2. CDR3 length: 17 residues. Per the germline V gene, CDR1 is SGHAT and CDR2 is FQNNGV. Trimming at V came to 1 base and at J to 13 bases, leaving 16 bases not matched to a gene. The CDR3 DNA sequence: TGTGCCAGCAGCTTAGGCCGGACTACGAGCGGGGGGGCGTCTCAGTTCTTC. Translating gives CASSLGRTTSGGASQFF.

The sample holds one count of this clone. Written as DNA, the CDR3 is TGTGCCAGCTCTGGACAGCCCACAGATACGCAGTATTTT. Translation: CASSGQPTDTQYF. V is TRBV5-4 and J is TRBJ2-3; D perhaps matches TRBD1 (6 bases). The CDR3 extends over 13 amino acids. V lost 7 bases and J 2 bases, leaving 11 bases between the germline ends. CDR1 SGHNT and CDR2 YYREEE come from the germline V gene (reference sequence).

The chain links TRBV6-4 to TRBJ2-6; a possible D gene is TRBD1 (6 bases). Trimming took 4 bases from V and 0 from J, leaving 7 bases between them. Germline V gene lookup returns CDR1 MRHNA and CDR2 SNTAGT. The CDR3 is 15 residues long. CDR3 DNA: TGTGCCAGCAGTGGAGGGGGCTCTGGGGCCAACGTCCTGACTTTC. Its protein is CASSGGGSGANVLTF.

CDR3 region: CASSFTERVKTEAFF. CDR3 DNA sequence: TGCGCCAGCAGCTTTACCGAGAGGGTAAAGACTGAAGCTTTCTTT. This sequence joins TRBV5-1 and TRBJ1-1; no clear D gene. Germline values: CDR1 SGHRS, CDR2 YFSETQ. Trimming stripped 2 bases from V and 5 bases from J, with 16 bases between. CDR3 size: 15 residues.

V and J are TRBV11-2 and TRBJ1-1; TRBD1 matches 7 bases. CDR1 is SGHAT and CDR2 is FQNNGV in the germline V gene. The CDR3 totals 13 residues. The junction had 4 bases not matched to a gene; V was cut back by 5 bases and J by 4 bases. The DNA for the CDR3 is TGTGCCAGCAGCACCGACAGGGCCACTGAAGCTTTCTTT. It encodes CASSTDRATEAFF.

The chain has TRBV6-2 or TRBV6-3 and TRBJ2-2, with 11 bases lining up with TRBD1. The junction had 2 bases not matched to a gene; V was cut back by 4 bases and J by 7 bases. The CDR3 has 14 residues. Germline V gene data show CDR1 as MNHEY and CDR2 as SVGEGT. CDR3 DNA: TGTGCCAGCAGTTCCGGGACAGGGGGCGGGGAGCTGTTTTTT. Protein product: CASSSGTGGGELFF.

The chain has TRBV7-9 and TRBJ1-1; D gene uncertain. V lost 3 bases to trimming and J lost 0 bases, with 5 bases between them. The germline gives CDR1 SEHNR, CDR2 FQNEAQ (reference sequence). The CDR3 totals 13 residues. The CDR3 DNA is TGTGCCAGCAGCTTCCAGATGAACACTGAAGCTTTCTTT. It yields the protein CASSFQMNTEAFF.

The gene calls are TRBV4-2 and TRBJ2-1, with D tentatively TRBD2 (6 bases). V was cut by 1 base and J by 8 bases, with 18 bases left in between. The CDR3 loop spans 16 amino acids. Germline CDR1 reads LGHNA; CDR2 reads YNFKEQ. For the CDR3, the DNA is TGTGCCAGCAGCCAAGTTTTAACGGGGGTAAGGGATGAGCAGTTCTTC. This codes for CASSQVLTGVRDEQFF.

V usage is TRBV7-9 and J usage is TRBJ1-6; D is undetermined. V was pared by 10 bases and J by 9 bases, with 19 bases between. CDR1 is SEHNR, CDR2 FQNEAQ, per germline (reference sequence). The CDR3 contains 14 residues. DNA of the CDR3: TGTGCCACGCATCGGGTGGGGATGGGTTCACCCCTCCACTTT. Protein: CATHRVGMGSPLHF.

V and J are TRBV9 and TRBJ2-5; 8 bases agree with TRBD1. Germline values: CDR1 SGDLS, CDR2 YYNGEE. V dropped 4 bases and J dropped 4; count of bases not matched to a gene: 15. This CDR3 comprises 17 residues. CDR3 coding DNA: TGTGCCAGCAGCCCACGGACAGGGCTTGATGGGGGAGAGACCCAGTACTTC. Its protein is CASSPRTGLDGGETQYF.

This clone was detected only once. The rearrangement links TRBV6-5 to TRBJ2-7; D is undetermined. Trimming left V 2 bases short and J 2 bases short, with 7 bases between. CDR1 and CDR2 from the germline V gene are MNHEY and SVGAGI. CDR3 length equals 13 residues. The CDR3 spells CASSYDGTYEQYF. CDR3 in DNA: TGTGCCAGCAGTTACGACGGAACCTACGAGCAGTACTTC.

The rearrangement joins TRBV18 to TRBJ1-1; D gene ambiguous. Germline values: CDR1 KGHSH, CDR2 LQKENI. Trimming removed 3 bases from V and 5 bases from J, with 16 bases in between. The CDR3 has 15 residues. This CDR3 reads CASSPGVASETEAFF. Here the CDR3 DNA reads TGTGCCAGCTCACCGGGTGTGGCGTCGGAGACTGAAGCTTTCTTT.

The V call is TRBV15, the J call TRBJ1-1, with D unresolved. Germline V gene lookup returns CDR1 LNHNV and CDR2 YYDKDF (reference sequence). V dropped 4 bases and J dropped 1 base, with 22 bases sitting between them. The CDR3 length is 18 residues. CDR3 region: CATSKYPGQTAGNTEAFF. The CDR3 DNA is TGTGCCACCAGCAAATATCCGGGTCAAACGGCGGGGAACACTGAAGCTTTCTTT. The entire variable domain, with the rest obtained from reference TRBV15 and TRBJ1-1, is as follows: DAMVIQNPRYQVTQFGKPVTLSCSQTLNHNVMYWYQQKSSQAPKLLFHYYDKDFNNEADTPDNFQSRRPNTSFCFLDIRSPGLGDTAMYLCATSKYPGQTAGNTEAFFGQGTRLTVV.

J is TRBJ1-1 and V is TRBV6-1; possibly TRBD1 for D (5 bases). Germline V gene data show CDR1 as MNHNS and CDR2 as SASEGT. CDR3 length: 13 amino acids. Deletions cut 1 base from V and 11 bases from J, with 14 bases between. CDR3: CASSEGYPGGAFF. CDR3 in DNA: TGTGCCAGCAGTGAAGGGTACCCGGGGGGTGCTTTCTTT.

This sequence joins TRBV12-5 and TRBJ1-6, with a possible D match to TRBD1 (5 bases). This CDR3 has 16 amino acids. V lost 0 bases, J lost 7 bases, and 13 bases lay in between. In germline, CDR1 is LGHNT, CDR2 FRNRAP. CDR3 residues: CASGLVLGRLNSPLHF. In DNA form, the CDR3 reads TGTGCTAGTGGTTTGGTACTGGGACGGCTGAATTCACCCCTCCACTTT.

J is TRBJ1-3 and V is TRBV18, with D unresolved. V lost 3 bases to trimming and J lost 0 bases, with 12 bases between them. Germline V gives CDR1 KGHSH, CDR2 LQKENI. The CDR3 runs to 16 residues. Here the CDR3 DNA reads TGTGCCAGCTCACCTATGGGGTTGATCTCTGGAAACACCATATATTTT. This gives the protein CASSPMGLISGNTIYF. Full variable domain (missing parts from reference TRBV18 and TRBJ1-3): NAGVMQNPRHLVRRRGQEARLRCSPMKGHSHVYWYRQLPEEGLKFMVYLQKENIIDESGMPKERFSAEFPKEGPSILRIQQVVRGDSAAYFCASSPMGLISGNTIYFGEGSWLTVV.

The chain recombines TRBV19 with TRBJ1-5; 9 positions match TRBD1. Germline-derived CDR1 and CDR2 are LNHDA and SQIVND (reference sequence). V lost 6 bases to trimming and J lost 2 bases; unmatched junction nucleotides: 5. The CDR3 is 15 residues long. The chain's CDR3 is CASSLGQGGNQPQHF. Written as DNA, the CDR3 is TGTGCCAGTAGCTTGGGACAGGGTGGCAATCAGCCCCAGCATTTT.

J is TRBJ1-4 and V is TRBV7-6, with TRBD1 identical over 8 bases. The CDR3 is 19 amino acids. In germline, CDR1 is SGHVS, CDR2 FNYEAQ. V was clipped by 1 base and J by 0 bases; unmatched bases: 10. The CDR3 spells CASSLDGRGQIATNEKLFF. CDR3 DNA sequence: TGTGCCAGCAGCTTAGACGGCAGGGGGCAGATCGCAACTAATGAAAAACTGTTTTTT.

This chain uses TRBV7-3 with TRBJ2-5; D may correspond to TRBD1 or TRBD2 (5 bases each). The CDR3 runs 15 residues. Germline V gives CDR1 SGHTA, CDR2 FQGTGA. V lost 5 bases, J lost 7 bases, and 20 bases lay in between. This CDR3 reads CASSPGTRGLGTQYF. Here the CDR3 DNA reads TGTGCCAGCAGCCCCGGGACCAGAGGATTGGGGACCCAGTACTTC. Based on the CDR3 plus reference TRBV7-3 and TRBJ2-5, the full variable domain is GAGVSQTPSNKVTEKGKYVELRCDPISGHTALYWYRQSLGQGPEFLIYFQGTGAADDSGLPNDRFFAVRPEGSVSTLKIQRTERGDSAVYLCASSPGTRGLGTQYFGPGTRLLVL.

The genes are TRBV6-2 or TRBV6-3 and TRBJ2-1, with D possibly TRBD2 on 5 matching bases. Trimming left V 2 bases short and J 10 bases short, with 9 bases between. The CDR3 sequence is 12 residues long. Germline V lookup: CDR1 MNHEY, CDR2 SVGEGT. The CDR3 sequence is CASSYGTGEQFF. CDR3 bases: TGTGCCAGCAGTTACGGCACGGGGGAGCAGTTCTTC.

The CDR3 spells CASSYRASGGAETQYF. DNA of the CDR3: TGTGCCAGCAGTTACCGGGCTAGCGGGGGGGCGGAGACCCAGTACTTC. V usage is TRBV6-6 and J usage is TRBJ2-5; TRBD2 matches 12 bases. The CDR3 contains 16 residues. V shed 2 bases and J 5 bases; nucleotides not matched to a gene: 6. Germline lookup yields CDR1 MNHNY and CDR2 SVGAGI (reference sequence).